These 7 T cell receptor beta chains share one sample of origin, sequenced in a study of T-cell reconstitution after alpha-beta-depleted transplantation in children. Unique molecular identifiers were incorporated when the TCRbeta library was constructed. Each CDR3 protein gets one entry after TCRdb re-called the PCR reads with MiXCR. Seen here are about 490,000 distinct CDR3 sequences, roughly a tenth observed once, and the top ten hold 2% to 2.5%. The sample in question was PBMCs, obtained before TCRalphabeta/CD19-depleted stem cell transplant. The receptors come from a child aged 2-15 years with inherited bone marrow failure, due to receive a stem cell transplant.

This rearrangement joins TRBV6-5 to TRBJ1-5; maybe TRBD1 (5 bases). The CDR3 has 14 residues. Trimming took 4 bases from V and 5 from J, leaving 12 bases between them. Germline loops: CDR1 MNHEY, CDR2 SVGAGI. The CDR3 coding sequence is TGTGCCAGCAGTTTAAGTCAGGGTTATCAGCCCCAGCATTTT. It codes for CASSLSQGYQPQHF.

This clonotype was detected a few times. V and J are TRBV9 and TRBJ1-1, with a weak D call TRBD1 (5 bases). Between the trimmed V and J ends, which lost 0 bases and 5 bases, there was a span of 14 bases. The CDR3 totals 15 residues. The germline CDR1 and CDR2 sequences are SGDLS and YYNGEE. CDR3 residues: CASSVDPGRETEAFF. CDR3 nucleotide sequence: TGTGCCAGCAGCGTAGATCCAGGGAGGGAAACTGAAGCTTTCTTT.

This clonotype was observed at least ten times. J is TRBJ2-3 and V is TRBV5-8, with D perhaps matching TRBD2 (5 bases). The CDR3 sequence is 15 residues long. Trimming left V 0 bases short and J 4 bases short, with 12 bases between. CDR1 and CDR2 from the germline V gene are SGHTS and YDEGEE. The CDR3 bases are TGTGCCAGCAGCTTGGCGGGAAATTTTCCAGATACGCAGTATTTT. Encoded protein: CASSLAGNFPDTQYF.

In its sample, this clonotype was seen many times. This chain uses TRBV25-1 with TRBJ1-5; no reliable D call. This CDR3 comprises 14 residues. Germline-derived CDR1 and CDR2 are MGHDK and SYGVNS. V lost 4 bases, J lost 0 bases, and 7 bases lay in between. This CDR3 is CASSGRGSNQPQHF. The CDR3 DNA is TGTGCCAGCAGTGGCCGTGGTAGCAATCAGCCCCAGCATTTT.

J is TRBJ1-4 and V is TRBV28; D remains ambiguous. The length of the CDR3 is 13 residues. V lost 10 bases to trimming and J lost 4 bases, with 13 bases between them. CDR1 is MDHEN and CDR2 is SYDVKM in the germline V gene. CDR3 amino acids: CATLGPNNEKLFF. Written as DNA, the CDR3 is TGTGCCACCTTAGGGCCAAATAATGAAAAACTGTTTTTT.

This clonotype was seen many times. V and J are TRBV4-2 and TRBJ2-7, with D unclear. This CDR3 is 16 amino acids long. V lost 0 bases and J lost 4, with 16 bases in between. The germline V gene has CDR1 LGHNA and CDR2 YNFKEQ. CDR3 residues: CASSQDWLQVVYEQYF. The CDR3 DNA follows: TGTGCCAGCAGCCAAGATTGGCTCCAGGTCGTTTACGAGCAGTACTTC.

In this sample, this clonotype turned up many times. The rearrangement links TRBV20-1 to TRBJ2-3; the match to TRBD2 covers 12 bases. The germline V gene has CDR1 DFQATT and CDR2 SNEGSKA (reference sequence). J was trimmed by 4 bases and V by 1 base; bases with no gene match: 0. This CDR3 region has 14 residues. CDR3 region: CSARGLAGADTQYF. CDR3 sequence (DNA): TGCAGTGCTAGAGGACTAGCGGGAGCAGATACGCAGTATTTT.